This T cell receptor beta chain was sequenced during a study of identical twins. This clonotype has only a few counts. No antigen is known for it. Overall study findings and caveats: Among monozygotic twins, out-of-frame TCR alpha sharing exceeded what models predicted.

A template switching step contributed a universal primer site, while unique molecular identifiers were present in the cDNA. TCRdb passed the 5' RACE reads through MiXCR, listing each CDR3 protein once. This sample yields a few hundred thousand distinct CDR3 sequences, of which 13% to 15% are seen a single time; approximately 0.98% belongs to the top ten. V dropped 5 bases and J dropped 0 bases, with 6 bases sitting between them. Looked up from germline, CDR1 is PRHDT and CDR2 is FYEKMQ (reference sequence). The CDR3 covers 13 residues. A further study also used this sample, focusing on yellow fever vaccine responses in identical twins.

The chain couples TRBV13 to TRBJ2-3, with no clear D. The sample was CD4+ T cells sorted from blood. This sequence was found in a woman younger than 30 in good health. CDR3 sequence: CASSRRSTDTQYF. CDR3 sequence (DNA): TGTGCCAGCAGCCGACGCAGCACAGATACGCAGTATTTT.